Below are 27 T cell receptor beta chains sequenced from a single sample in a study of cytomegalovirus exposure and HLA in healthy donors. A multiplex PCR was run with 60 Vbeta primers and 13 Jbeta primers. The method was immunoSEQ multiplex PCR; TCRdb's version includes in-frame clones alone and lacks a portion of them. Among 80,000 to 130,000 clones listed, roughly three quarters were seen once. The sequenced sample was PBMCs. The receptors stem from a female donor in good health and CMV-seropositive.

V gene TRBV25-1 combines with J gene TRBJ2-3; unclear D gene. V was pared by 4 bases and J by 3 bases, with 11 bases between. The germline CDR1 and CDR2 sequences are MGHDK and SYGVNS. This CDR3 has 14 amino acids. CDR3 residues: CASSGGHPTDTQYF. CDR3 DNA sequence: TGTGCCAGCAGTGGAGGCCACCCAACAGATACGCAGTATTTT.

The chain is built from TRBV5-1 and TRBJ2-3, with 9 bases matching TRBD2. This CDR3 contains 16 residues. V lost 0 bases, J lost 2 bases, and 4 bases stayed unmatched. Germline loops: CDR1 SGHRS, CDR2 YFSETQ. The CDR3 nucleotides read TGCGCCAGCAGCTTGGGACTAGCGGACGACACAGATACGCAGTATTTT. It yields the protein CASSLGLADDTDTQYF.

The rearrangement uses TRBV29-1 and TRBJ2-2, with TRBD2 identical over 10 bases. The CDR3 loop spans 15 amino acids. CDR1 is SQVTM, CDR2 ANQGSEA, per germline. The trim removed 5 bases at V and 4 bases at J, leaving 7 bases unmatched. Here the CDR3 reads CSVPGLAFSTGELFF. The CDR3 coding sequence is TGCAGCGTTCCGGGACTAGCGTTCAGCACCGGGGAGCTGTTTTTT.

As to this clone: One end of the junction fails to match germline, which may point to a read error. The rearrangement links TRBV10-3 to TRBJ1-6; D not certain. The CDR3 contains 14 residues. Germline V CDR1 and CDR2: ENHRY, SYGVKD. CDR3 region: CAISEAPGSASAAF. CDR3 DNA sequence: TGTGCCATCAGTGAGGCCCCCGGCAGTGCCTCCGCGGCCTTT.

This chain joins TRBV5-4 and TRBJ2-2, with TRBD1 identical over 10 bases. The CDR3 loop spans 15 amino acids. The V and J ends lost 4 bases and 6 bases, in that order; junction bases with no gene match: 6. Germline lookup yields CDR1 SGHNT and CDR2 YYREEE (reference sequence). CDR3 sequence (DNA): TGTGCCAGCAGCGAGGACAGGGGGGTCTCCGGGGAGCTGTTTTTT. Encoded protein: CASSEDRGVSGELFF. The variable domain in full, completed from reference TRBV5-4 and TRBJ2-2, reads ETGVTQSPTHLIKTRGQQVTLRCSSQSGHNTVSWYQQALGQGPQFIFQYYREEENGRGNFPPRFSGLQFPNYSSELNVNALELDDSALYLCASSEDRGVSGELFFGEGSRLTVL.

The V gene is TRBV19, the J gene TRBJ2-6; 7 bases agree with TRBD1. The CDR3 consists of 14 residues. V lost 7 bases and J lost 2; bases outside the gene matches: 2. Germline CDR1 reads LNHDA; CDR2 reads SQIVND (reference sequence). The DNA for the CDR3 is TGTGCCAGTACCGACAGGGCTGGGGCCAACGTCCTGACTTTC. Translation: CASTDRAGANVLTF.

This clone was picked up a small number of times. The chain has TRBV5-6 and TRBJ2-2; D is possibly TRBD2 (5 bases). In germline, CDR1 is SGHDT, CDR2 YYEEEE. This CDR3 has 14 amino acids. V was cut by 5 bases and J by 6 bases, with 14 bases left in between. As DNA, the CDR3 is TGTGCCAGCAGTTTGAGCGGAGGAGCCGGGGAGCTGTTTTTT. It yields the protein CASSLSGGAGELFF.

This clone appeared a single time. CDR3 region: CASSSPGIQDGYTF. Written as DNA, the CDR3 is TGTGCCAGCAGCTCCCCCGGGATCCAGGATGGCTACACCTTC. The chain has TRBV7-2 and TRBJ1-2; no definite D call. Germline values: CDR1 SGHTA, CDR2 FQGNSA. The ends were cut back, 4 bases at V and 6 bases at J, with 15 bases in the middle. The CDR3 is made up of 14 amino acids. The variable domain in full, with the rest retrieved from reference TRBV7-2 and TRBJ1-2, is GAGVSQSPSNKVTEKGKDVELRCDPISGHTALYWYRQSLGQGLEFLIYFQGNSAPDKSGLPSDRFSAERTGGSVSTLTIQRTQQEDSAVYLCASSSPGIQDGYTFGSGTRLTVV.

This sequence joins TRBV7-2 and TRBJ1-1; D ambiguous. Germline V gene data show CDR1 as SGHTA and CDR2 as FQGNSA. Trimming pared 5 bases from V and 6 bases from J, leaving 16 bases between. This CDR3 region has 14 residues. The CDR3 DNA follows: TGTGCCAGCAGCCCCCTGGGCCTGAAGGCTGAAGCTTTCTTT. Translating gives CASSPLGLKAEAFF.

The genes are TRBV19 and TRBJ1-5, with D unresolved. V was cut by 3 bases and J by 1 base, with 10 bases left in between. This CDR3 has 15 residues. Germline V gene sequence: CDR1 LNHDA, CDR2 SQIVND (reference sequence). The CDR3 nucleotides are TGTGCCAGTAGTATCGAGGGTAGGAGCAATCAGCCCCAGCATTTT. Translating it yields CASSIEGRSNQPQHF.

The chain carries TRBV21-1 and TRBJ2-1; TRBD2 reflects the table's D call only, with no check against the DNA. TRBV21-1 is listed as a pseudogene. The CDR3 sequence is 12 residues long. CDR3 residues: CATLTSYNEQFF. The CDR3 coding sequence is TGTGCCACCCTGACTAGTTACAATGAGCAGTTCTTC.

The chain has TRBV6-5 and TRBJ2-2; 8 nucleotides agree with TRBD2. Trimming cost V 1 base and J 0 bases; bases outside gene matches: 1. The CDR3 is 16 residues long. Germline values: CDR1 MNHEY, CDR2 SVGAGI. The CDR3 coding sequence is TGTGCCAGCAGTTACTTGCGGGGGGCGAACACCGGGGAGCTGTTTTTT. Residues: CASSYLRGANTGELFF.

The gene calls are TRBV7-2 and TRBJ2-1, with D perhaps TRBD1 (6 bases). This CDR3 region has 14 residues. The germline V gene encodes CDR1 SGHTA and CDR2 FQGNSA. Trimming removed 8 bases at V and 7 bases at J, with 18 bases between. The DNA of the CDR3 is TGTGCCAGCTCCGCGGACAGTATTGGGAATGAGCAGTTCTTC. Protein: CASSADSIGNEQFF.

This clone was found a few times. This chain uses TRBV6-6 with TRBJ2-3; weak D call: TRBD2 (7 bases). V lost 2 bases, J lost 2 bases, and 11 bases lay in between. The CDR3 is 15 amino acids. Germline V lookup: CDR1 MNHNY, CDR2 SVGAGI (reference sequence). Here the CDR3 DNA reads TGTGCCAGCAGTTACACCCGGGGGGCCACAGATACGCAGTATTTT. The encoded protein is CASSYTRGATDTQYF.

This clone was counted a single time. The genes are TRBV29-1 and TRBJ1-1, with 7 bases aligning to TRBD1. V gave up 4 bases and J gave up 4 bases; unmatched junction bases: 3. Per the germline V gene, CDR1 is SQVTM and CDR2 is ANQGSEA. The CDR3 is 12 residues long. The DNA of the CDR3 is TGCAGCGTTGCAGGGGGGAGCACTGAAGCTTTCTTT. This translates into CSVAGGSTEAFF.

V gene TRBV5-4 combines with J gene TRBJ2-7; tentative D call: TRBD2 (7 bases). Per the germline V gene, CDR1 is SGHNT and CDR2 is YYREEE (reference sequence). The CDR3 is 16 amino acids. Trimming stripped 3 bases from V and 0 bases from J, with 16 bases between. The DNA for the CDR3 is TGTGCCAGCAGCTGGGGGGGCGCGATGAGCTCCTACGAGCAGTACTTC. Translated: CASSWGGAMSSYEQYF.

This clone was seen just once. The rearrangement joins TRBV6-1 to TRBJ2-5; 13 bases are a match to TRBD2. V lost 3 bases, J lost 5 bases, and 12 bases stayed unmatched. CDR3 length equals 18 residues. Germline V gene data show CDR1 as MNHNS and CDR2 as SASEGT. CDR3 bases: TGTGCCAGCAGTGAGGGCCGACTAGCGGGGGGCCTCGGGGAGACCCAGTACTTC. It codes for CASSEGRLAGGLGETQYF.

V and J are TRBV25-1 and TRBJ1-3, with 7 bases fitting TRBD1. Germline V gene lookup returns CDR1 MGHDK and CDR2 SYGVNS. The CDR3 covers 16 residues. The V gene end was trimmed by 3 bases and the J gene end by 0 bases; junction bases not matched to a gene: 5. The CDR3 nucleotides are TGTGCCAGCAGTGAGACAGGGCTTACCTCTGGAAACACCATATATTTT. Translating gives CASSETGLTSGNTIYF.

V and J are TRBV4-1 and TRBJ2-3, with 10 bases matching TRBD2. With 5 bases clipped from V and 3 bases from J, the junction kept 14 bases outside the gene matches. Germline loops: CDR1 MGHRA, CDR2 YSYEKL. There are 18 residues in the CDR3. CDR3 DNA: TGCGCCAGCAGCTACACCGGGACTAGCGTGAGGGGGACAGATACGCAGTATTTT. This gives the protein CASSYTGTSVRGTDTQYF.

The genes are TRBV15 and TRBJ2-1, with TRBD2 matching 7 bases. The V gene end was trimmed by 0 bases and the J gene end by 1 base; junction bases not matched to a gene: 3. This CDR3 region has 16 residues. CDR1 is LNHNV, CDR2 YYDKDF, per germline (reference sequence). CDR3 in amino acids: CATSREASGSYNEQFF. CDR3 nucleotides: TGTGCCACCAGCAGAGAGGCTAGCGGATCCTACAATGAGCAGTTCTTC.

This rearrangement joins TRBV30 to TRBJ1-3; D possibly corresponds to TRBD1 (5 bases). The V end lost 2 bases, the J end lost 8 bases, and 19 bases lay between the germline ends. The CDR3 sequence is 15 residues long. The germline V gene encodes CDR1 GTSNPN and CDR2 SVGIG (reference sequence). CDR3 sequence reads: CAWSISGSRVDTIYF. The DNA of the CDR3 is TGTGCCTGGAGTATCAGTGGATCCAGGGTAGACACCATATATTTT.

The CDR3 sequence: CASSDTANYGYTF. The CDR3 bases are TGTGCCAGCAGTGACACAGCTAACTATGGCTACACCTTC. The chain couples TRBV6-5 to TRBJ1-2, with unresolved D. V dropped 5 bases and J dropped 0 bases, with 7 bases sitting between them. Germline V gene lookup returns CDR1 MNHEY and CDR2 SVGAGI. The CDR3 runs to 13 residues.

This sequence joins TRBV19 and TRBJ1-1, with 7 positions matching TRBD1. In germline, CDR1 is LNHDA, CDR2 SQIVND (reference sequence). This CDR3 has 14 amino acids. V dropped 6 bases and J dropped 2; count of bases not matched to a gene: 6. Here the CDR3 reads CASRRQGLNTEAFF. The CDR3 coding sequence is TGTGCCAGTAGGAGACAGGGCCTTAACACTGAAGCTTTCTTT.

CDR3 nucleotide sequence: TGTGCCAGCAGCCCGACTTCCCGCTCCTACGAGCAGTACTTC. Its translation: CASSPTSRSYEQYF. The chain carries TRBV11-2 and TRBJ2-7; D is unresolved. The CDR3 has 14 residues. The germline gives CDR1 SGHAT, CDR2 FQNNGV. Between the trimmed V and J ends, which lost 5 bases and 0 bases, there was a span of 11 bases.

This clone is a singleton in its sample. CDR3 sequence: CASSGLAGPRRDTQYF. The CDR3 DNA reads TGTGCCAGCAGCGGACTAGCGGGACCCCGCCGGGATACGCAGTATTTT. The chain is built from TRBV2 and TRBJ2-3; 12 nucleotides agree with TRBD2. This CDR3 is 16 amino acids long. Germline V CDR1 and CDR2: SNHLY, FYNNEI. V lost 6 bases and J lost 6; bases outside the gene matches: 10.

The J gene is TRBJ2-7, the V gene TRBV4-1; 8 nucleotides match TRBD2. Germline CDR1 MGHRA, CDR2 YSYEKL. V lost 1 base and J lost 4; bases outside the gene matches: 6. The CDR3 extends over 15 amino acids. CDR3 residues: CASSQVLAGIYEQYF. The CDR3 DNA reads TGCGCCAGCAGCCAAGTGCTAGCGGGCATTTACGAGCAGTACTTC.

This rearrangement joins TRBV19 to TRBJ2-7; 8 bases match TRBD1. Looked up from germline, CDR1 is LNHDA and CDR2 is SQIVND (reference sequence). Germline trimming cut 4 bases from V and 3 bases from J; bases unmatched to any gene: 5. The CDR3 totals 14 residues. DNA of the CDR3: TGTGCCAGTAGTAAGGACAGGGTTGACTACGAGCAGTACTTC. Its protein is CASSKDRVDYEQYF.